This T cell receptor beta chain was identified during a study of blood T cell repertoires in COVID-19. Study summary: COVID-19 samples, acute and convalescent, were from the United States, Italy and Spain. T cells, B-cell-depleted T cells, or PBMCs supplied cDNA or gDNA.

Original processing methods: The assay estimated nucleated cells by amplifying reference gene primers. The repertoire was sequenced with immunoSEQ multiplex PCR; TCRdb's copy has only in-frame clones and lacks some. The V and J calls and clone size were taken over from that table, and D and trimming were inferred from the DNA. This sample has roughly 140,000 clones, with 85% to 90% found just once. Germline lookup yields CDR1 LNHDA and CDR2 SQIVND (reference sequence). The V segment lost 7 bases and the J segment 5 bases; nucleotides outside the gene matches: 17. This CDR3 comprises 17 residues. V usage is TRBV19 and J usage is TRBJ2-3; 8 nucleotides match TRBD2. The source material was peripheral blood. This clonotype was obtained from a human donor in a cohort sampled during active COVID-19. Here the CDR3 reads CASTSTGLAGLVDTQYF. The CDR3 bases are TGTGCCAGTACCTCTACGGGGTTAGCGGGATTGGTAGATACGCAGTATTTT.